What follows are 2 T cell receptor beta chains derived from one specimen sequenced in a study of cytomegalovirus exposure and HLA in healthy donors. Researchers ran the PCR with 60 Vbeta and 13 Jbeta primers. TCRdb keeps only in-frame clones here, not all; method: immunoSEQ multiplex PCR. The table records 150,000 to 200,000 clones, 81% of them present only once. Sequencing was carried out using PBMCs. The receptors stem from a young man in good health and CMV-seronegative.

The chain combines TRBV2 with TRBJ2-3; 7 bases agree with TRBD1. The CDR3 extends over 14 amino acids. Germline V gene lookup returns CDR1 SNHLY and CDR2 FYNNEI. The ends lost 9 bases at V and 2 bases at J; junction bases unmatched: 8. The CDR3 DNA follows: TGTGCCAGAACCGGGGACAGCGACACAGATACGCAGTATTTT. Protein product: CARTGDSDTDTQYF.

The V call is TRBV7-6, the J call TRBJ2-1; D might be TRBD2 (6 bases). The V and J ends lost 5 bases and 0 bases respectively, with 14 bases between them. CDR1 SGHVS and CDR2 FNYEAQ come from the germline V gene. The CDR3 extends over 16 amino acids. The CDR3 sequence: CASSVSSVSSYNEQFF. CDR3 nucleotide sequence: TGTGCCAGCAGCGTATCTAGCGTAAGCTCCTACAATGAGCAGTTCTTC. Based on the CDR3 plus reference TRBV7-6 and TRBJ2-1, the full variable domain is GAGVSQSPRYKVTKRGQDVALRCDPISGHVSLYWYRQALGQGPEFLTYFNYEAQQDKSGLPNDRFSAERPEGSISTLTIQRTEQRDSAMYRCASSVSSVSSYNEQFFGPGTRLTVL.